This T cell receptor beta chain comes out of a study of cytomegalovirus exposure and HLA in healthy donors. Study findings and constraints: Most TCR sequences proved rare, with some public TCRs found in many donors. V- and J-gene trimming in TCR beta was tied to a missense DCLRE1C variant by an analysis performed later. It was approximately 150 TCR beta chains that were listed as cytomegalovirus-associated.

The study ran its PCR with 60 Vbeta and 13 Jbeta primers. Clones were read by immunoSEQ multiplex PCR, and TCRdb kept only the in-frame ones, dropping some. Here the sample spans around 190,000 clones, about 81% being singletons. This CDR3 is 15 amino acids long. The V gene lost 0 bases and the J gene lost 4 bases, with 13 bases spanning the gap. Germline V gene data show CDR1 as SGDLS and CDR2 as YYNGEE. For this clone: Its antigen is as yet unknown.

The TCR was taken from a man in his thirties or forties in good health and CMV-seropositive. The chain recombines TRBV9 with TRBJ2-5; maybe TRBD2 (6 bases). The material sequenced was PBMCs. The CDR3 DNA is TGTGCCAGCAGCGTAGCGACGGGAGTCGGAGAGACCCAGTACTTC. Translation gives CASSVATGVGETQYF.